The 8 T cell receptor beta chains listed next were all sequenced from one sample in a study of T cells in Graves' hyperthyroidism and ophthalmopathy. Amplified TCR beta CDR3 regions derived from RNA transcripts. HTBI primers drove first-round RT-PCR of the TCR CDR3. Via MiXCR, TCRdb re-called the multiplex PCR reads, giving one row per CDR3 protein. The sample has roughly 840,000 distinct CDR3 sequences; over 35% are singletons. The sample taken for sequencing was blood. All receptors derive from a man between 18 and 29 years old with Graves' hyperthyroidism.

This chain joins TRBV6-2 or TRBV6-3 and TRBJ2-7; perhaps TRBD2 as D (5 bases). This CDR3 has 15 amino acids. CDR1 is MNHEY and CDR2 is SVGEGT in the germline V gene. V lost 8 bases, J lost 5 bases, and 22 bases lay in between. The CDR3 protein is CASDHRGPSMDEQYF. The DNA of the CDR3 is TGTGCCAGCGACCACCGGGGTCCGAGCATGGACGAGCAGTACTTC.

Note on this clonotype: The junction differs from germline at one of its ends, possibly a read error. V is TRBV5-1 and J is TRBJ2-7, with a possible D match to TRBD1 (6 bases). The CDR3 runs 9 residues. Looked up from germline, CDR1 is SGHRS and CDR2 is YFSETQ. CDR3 sequence: CASSPGHHF. The DNA for the CDR3 is TGCGCCAGCAGCCCGGGACACCACTTC.

The rearrangement joins TRBV10-2 to TRBJ1-1, with D perhaps matching TRBD1 (5 bases). The CDR3 covers 14 residues. V lost 6 bases and J lost 4, with 15 bases in between. CDR1 and CDR2 from the germline V gene are WSHSY and SAAADI. The CDR3: CASRTSGRTTEAFF. The CDR3 DNA reads as TGCGCCAGCAGAACGTCAGGGAGGACCACTGAAGCTTTCTTT.

The V and J genes are TRBV12-3 or TRBV12-4 and TRBJ1-2; D perhaps matches TRBD1 (5 bases). The CDR3 sequence is 13 residues long. Trimming removed 4 bases at V and 6 bases at J, with 12 bases between. This CDR3 reads CASSSGTVHGYTF. The CDR3, as DNA: TGTGCCAGCAGTTCCGGGACGGTCCATGGCTACACCTTC.

In this sample, this clonotype turned up many times. The V call is TRBV5-1, the J call TRBJ1-2; D call uncertain. Deletions cut 1 base from V and 3 bases from J, with 7 bases between. The CDR3 spans 13 residues. CDR1 and CDR2 (germline): SGHRS, YFSETQ. The CDR3 sequence is CASSLRVDYGYTF. In DNA form, the CDR3 reads TGCGCCAGCAGCTTGAGGGTGGACTATGGCTACACCTTC. Drawing the rest from reference TRBV5-1 and TRBJ1-2, the complete variable domain is KAGVTQTPRYLIKTRGQQVTLSCSPISGHRSVSWYQQTPGQGLQFLFEYFSETQRNKGNFPGRFSGRQFSNSRSEMNVSTLELGDSALYLCASSLRVDYGYTFGSGTRLTVV.

The V and J genes are TRBV9 and TRBJ2-2; D gene unclear. Germline V gene lookup returns CDR1 SGDLS and CDR2 YYNGEE. The germline V and J ends were trimmed by 4 bases and 3 bases, with 19 bases remaining between them. The length of the CDR3 is 17 residues. In nucleotides, the CDR3 is TGTGCCAGCAGCCAAGCGCCGGGCCCAGTGGACACCGGGGAGCTGTTTTTT. This translates into CASSQAPGPVDTGELFF.

The chain links TRBV9 to TRBJ1-3; no clear D gene. CDR3 length: 14 residues. V was clipped by 4 bases and J by 3 bases, with 11 bases between them. Germline CDR1 reads SGDLS; CDR2 reads YYNGEE. This CDR3 reads CASSQAQSGNTIYF. CDR3 in DNA: TGTGCCAGCAGCCAAGCACAAAGTGGAAACACCATATATTTT.

This clonotype was found a few times. The gene calls are TRBV11-2 and TRBJ1-2; tentatively, D is TRBD1 (6 bases). This CDR3 is built from 15 residues. V was cut by 3 bases and J by 0 bases, with 11 bases left in between. CDR1 is SGHAT, CDR2 FQNNGV, per germline. The chain's CDR3 is CASSLDRRSNYGYTF. CDR3 in DNA: TGTGCCAGCAGCTTGGACAGACGTTCTAACTATGGCTACACCTTC.